This record concerns one TCR beta chain sequence. This clone has just a few counts. Its antigen is unknown. Qualities for individual bases were not recorded, and no much larger clone is one base off. The method was the immunoSEQ multiplex PCR assay. Adaptive Biotechnologies performed TCRbeta CDR3 sequencing at survey depth and reported CDR3 sequences, V/J genes, productive frequency, and template counts. Amplification of TCR beta CDR3 regions started from genomic DNA instead of RNA. The paper's data handling went like this. Jensen-Shannon divergence served to quantify pairwise repertoire overlap between tissues, with 0 meaning identical and 1 meaning complete divergence. Tissues were clustered by single-linkage agglomerative hierarchical clustering of pairwise JSD values and displayed as dendrograms. All patient samples were analyzed with GLIPH2 using simulation_depth 1000, kmer_min_depth 3 and cdr3_length_cutoff 8, and only groups containing more than two unique CDR3s were kept. A standardized tissue-overlap score was generated by extrapolating Jaccard GLIPH-group overlap across patients to a standard repertoire size of 1000 clones. To look at how diversity was associated with clinical or experimental variables, linear mixed-effect models were used, with tissue treated as a fixed effect and individual treated as a random effect. The immuneACCESS repertoire file appears here via TCRdb, limited to in-frame rearrangements. These files lack a portion of the clones; in checked studies, under half of the deficit traces to unresolved V genes, and the cause of the others is not known. V and J calls and clone size are those listed in that table; D and trimming were worked out from the DNA. Here the sample has some 7,000 clones; over 70% occur a single time. The top ten clonotypes cover 13% to 15% of the sample.

What this sample's time point label stands for: human tissue collected at research (rapid) autopsy. Over a three-year period, a research-autopsy study prospectively enrolled fewer than ten adult allo-HCT recipients who had steroid-refractory GVHD. Every GVHD patient had gastrointestinal GVHD and was given several lines of GVHD-directed therapy, and five of the GVHD patients also had skin involvement. Autopsy tissues included GI sites from esophagus to rectum, liver, skin and lymphoid organs including spleen, after a median post-mortem interval of around 9.8 hours. Each autopsy specimen was cut in two, with one portion flash-frozen in liquid nitrogen and the remainder formalin-fixed, and the outer muscle layers of GI specimens were removed. Genomic DNA was extracted from frozen tissues using the Mag-Bind Blood & Tissue DNA HDQ 96 Kit on a Chemagic 360 or the DNeasy Blood & Tissue Kit. Because of concern about red blood cell contamination, the extracted DNA went through further purification with the Genomic DNA Clean & Concentrator-25 kit.

The germline V gene (reference sequence) sets CDR1 to MNHNY and CDR2 to SVGAGI. V drops 8 bases and J drops 8 bases, leaving 15 bases in between. Reading from cysteine to phenylalanine, the CDR3 counts 12 amino acids. The CDR3 DNA has 36 bases and is translated from base 1. The data stem from a study of tissue T cells after allogeneic stem cell transplantation (dated by TCRdb to between 2022 and 2023). Background on the whole study: Every GVHD patient received a graft from a donor; four grafts were unmodified and three were CD34-selected to deplete T cells. The human arm was conducted as a prospective observational study, and neither blinding nor randomization was performed. For tissues with multiple samples, a pathologist reviewed H&E sections and gave sequencing priority to samples with histologically apparent lymphocytes. Using research autopsies of patients with and without GVHD, plus mouse models of GVHD, the study profiled TCR beta repertoires across many tissues.

Here is what the overall study found, with its caveats: The study did not determine which tissue TCRs were alloreactive or antigen-specific, and some clones might have been persisting host cells. The patient cohort was small and clinically heterogeneous, and sampling depth was acknowledged as a limitation. In both patients and mice, T cells from blood and spleen picked up only a limited part of the TCR repertoire that was detected in tissues. Within patients, how anatomically similar the tissues were was a key factor in shaping TCR repertoire composition, regardless of disease or transplant status. Not many T cell clones showed up in more than one patient, yet clustering based on motifs uncovered repertoire signatures that were shared across patients in a tissue-specific way.

The receptor chain draws on TRBV6-6 and TRBJ1-2; a tentative D call is TRBD1 (5 bases match). The sequencing used skin, collected at autopsy. This TCR was sampled from a male patient aged 60 or older with steroid-refractory graft-versus-host disease after an allogeneic stem cell transplant. Following transplantation, T cells from the graft donor may be among those present. The DNA is TGTGCCAGCTCTGGGACGGCTATGGGCTACACCTTC. Protein translation: CASSGTAMGYTF.